These 27 T cell receptor beta chains were all obtained from the same sample, sequenced in a study of T cell responses to AZD1222 COVID-19 vaccine. Only in-frame clones appear in the TCRdb table, and some are missing; sequencing was by immunoSEQ multiplex PCR. The sample has 150,000 or so clones, roughly 92% seen once. The sample consisted of peripheral blood, taken on day 0 of AZD1222 vaccination. These receptors originate from an adult in good health.

The genes are TRBV7-6 and TRBJ1-1; D is unclear. The V gene's germline CDR1 is SGHVS and CDR2 FNYEAQ. Trimming shortened V by 5 bases and J by 8 bases, and 18 bases separated the two germline ends. This CDR3 is built from 14 residues. The CDR3 DNA follows: TGTGCCAGCAGCCCTAGAGGGAGAACGCCCGAAGCTTTCTTT. It encodes CASSPRGRTPEAFF.

The rearrangement joins TRBV5-1 to TRBJ1-1, with TRBD1 identical over 10 bases. Losses at the gene ends were 0 bases for V and 4 bases for J; bases not matched to a gene: 9. This CDR3 spans 17 amino acids. CDR1 SGHRS and CDR2 YFSETQ come from the germline V gene. The CDR3 bases are TGCGCCAGCAGCTTGGCCTCCCGGGACAGGGGTGGCACTGAAGCTTTCTTT. Its translation is CASSLASRDRGGTEAFF. The variable domain in full, with the rest retrieved from reference TRBV5-1 and TRBJ1-1, is KAGVTQTPRYLIKTRGQQVTLSCSPISGHRSVSWYQQTPGQGLQFLFEYFSETQRNKGNFPGRFSGRQFSNSRSEMNVSTLELGDSALYLCASSLASRDRGGTEAFFGQGTRLTVV.

This chain uses TRBV27 with TRBJ1-2, with 11 positions matching TRBD1. Trimming cost V 4 bases and J 4 bases; bases outside gene matches: 5. This CDR3 has 15 amino acids. Germline CDR1 MNHEY, CDR2 SMNVEV (reference sequence). Written as DNA, the CDR3 is TGTGCCAGCAGTTGGGGACAGGGGGGAGGCTATGGCTACACCTTC. Protein: CASSWGQGGGYGYTF.

The chain carries TRBV27 and TRBJ2-5, with 8 bases matching TRBD2. This CDR3 is built from 17 residues. Germline CDR1 and CDR2: MNHEY and SMNVEV (reference sequence). V lost 0 bases, J lost 5 bases, and 11 bases stayed unmatched. CDR3 in DNA: TGTGCCAGCAGTTTATCCCCCGAACTCGGCGGGGGGGAGACCCAGTACTTC. This codes for CASSLSPELGGGETQYF.

The rearrangement joins TRBV10-1 to TRBJ2-3; TRBD1 agrees at 9 bases. V was pared by 2 bases and J by 2 bases, with 2 bases of the junction left unmatched. Germline V lookup: CDR1 WNHNN, CDR2 SYGVQD (reference sequence). The CDR3 has 15 amino acids. The CDR3 loop reads CASSEGTGFTDTQYF. The CDR3 DNA reads TGCGCCAGCAGTGAGGGGACAGGGTTCACAGATACGCAGTATTTT.

The J gene is TRBJ2-5, the V gene TRBV2, with 10 bases identical to TRBD2. The trim removed 3 bases at V and 1 base at J, leaving 2 bases unmatched. Germline V lookup: CDR1 SNHLY, CDR2 FYNNEI. The CDR3 contains 15 residues. The CDR3 DNA sequence: TGTGCCAGCAGTGAGGGACTAGCGCTCCAAGAGACCCAGTACTTC. Protein product: CASSEGLALQETQYF.

This chain joins TRBV30 and TRBJ2-5, with D unclear. V was trimmed by 8 bases and J by 0 bases, leaving 13 bases between them. The germline CDR1 and CDR2 sequences are GTSNPN and SVGIG (reference sequence). This CDR3 is 13 amino acids long. DNA of the CDR3: TGTGCCAGGAATGGACGGTACCAAGAGACCCAGTACTTC. Amino acids: CARNGRYQETQYF.

The chain carries TRBV7-9 and TRBJ2-7, with D hard to call. Germline-derived CDR1 and CDR2 are SEHNR and FQNEAQ (reference sequence). The CDR3 loop spans 13 amino acids. Trimming took off 3 bases at V and 0 bases at J, with 6 bases between the two ends. CDR3 coding DNA: TGTGCCAGCAGCTTGCTACACTCCTACGAGCAGTACTTC. Translated: CASSLLHSYEQYF.

The chain is built from TRBV7-9 and TRBJ1-2, with no clear D. CDR3 length: 14 residues. Germline CDR1 SEHNR, CDR2 FQNEAQ (reference sequence). Trimming left V 2 bases short and J 7 bases short, with 14 bases between. CDR3 bases: TGTGCCAGCAGCTTAACGTCGTACCTGGGTGGCTACACCTTC. Protein product: CASSLTSYLGGYTF.

The J gene is TRBJ1-1, the V gene TRBV19, with unresolved D. Trimming took 4 bases from V and 4 from J, leaving 10 bases between them. Germline CDR1 and CDR2: LNHDA and SQIVND (reference sequence). The CDR3 length is 13 residues. The CDR3 nucleotides read TGTGCCAGTAGTAACGCGCGGGGCACTGAAGCTTTCTTT. Encoded protein: CASSNARGTEAFF. Using reference TRBV19 and TRBJ1-1 for the parts outside the CDR3, the full variable domain is DGGITQSPKYLFRKEGQNVTLSCEQNLNHDAMYWYRQDPGQGLRLIYYSQIVNDFQKGDIAEGYSVSREKKESFPLTVTSAQKNPTAFYLCASSNARGTEAFFGQGTRLTVV.

The V and J genes are TRBV27 and TRBJ1-4; 7 bases map to TRBD1. This CDR3 comprises 14 residues. The ends lost 3 bases at V and 8 bases at J; junction bases unmatched: 6. The V gene's germline CDR1 is MNHEY and CDR2 SMNVEV (reference sequence). For the CDR3, the DNA is TGTGCCAGCAGTTTCGGCAGGGGGAGGGAAAAACTGTTTTTT. Its protein product is CASSFGRGREKLFF. Filled out from reference TRBV27 and TRBJ1-4, the complete variable domain reads EAQVTQNPRYLITVTGKKLTVTCSQNMNHEYMSWYRQDPGLGLRQIYYSMNVEVTDKGDVPEGYKVSRKEKRNFPLILESPSPNQTSLYFCASSFGRGREKLFFGSGTQLSVL.

This chain links TRBV9 with TRBJ1-1, with 10 bases that match TRBD1. Per the germline V gene, CDR1 is SGDLS and CDR2 is YYNGEE. This CDR3 spans 17 amino acids. The V gene end was trimmed by 2 bases and the J gene end by 1 base; junction bases not matched to a gene: 8. CDR3: CASSVPTRTGGNTEAFF. The CDR3 DNA is TGTGCCAGCAGCGTTCCGACCCGGACAGGGGGGAACACTGAAGCTTTCTTT.

The chain couples TRBV29-1 to TRBJ2-1; possibly TRBD2 for D (6 bases). The CDR3 is 14 residues long. Germline V gives CDR1 SQVTM, CDR2 ANQGSEA. V gave up 7 bases and J gave up 9 bases, with 22 bases separating them. The CDR3 nucleotides read TGCAGCGCCGCGCGGGGCGGGGATGTAGGTGAGCAGTTCTTC. It codes for CSAARGGDVGEQFF.

The rearrangement uses TRBV18 and TRBJ2-2, with a tentative D call TRBD2 (5 bases). Germline values: CDR1 KGHSH, CDR2 LQKENI. Deletions cut 0 bases from V and 7 bases from J, with 15 bases between. CDR3 length: 16 amino acids. As DNA, the CDR3 is TGTGCCAGCTCACCACCGGGAGCTCAAGGTCTCGGGGAGCTGTTTTTT. It encodes CASSPPGAQGLGELFF.

This sequence joins TRBV7-3 and TRBJ2-1, with 7 bases lining up with TRBD2. This CDR3 contains 15 residues. V trimming: 5 bases; J trimming: 4 bases; junction bases outside the gene matches: 8. The germline CDR1 and CDR2 sequences are SGHTA and FQGTGA. The CDR3, as DNA: TGTGCCAGCAGCCCCTCTAGCGGATATTACAATGAGCAGTTCTTC. Translated: CASSPSSGYYNEQFF.

The chain recombines TRBV7-2 with TRBJ2-7; TRBD1 or TRBD2 may be the D gene (5 bases each). The CDR3 is made up of 14 amino acids. V was cut by 5 bases and J by 0 bases, with 11 bases left in between. Looked up from germline, CDR1 is SGHTA and CDR2 is FQGNSA. The CDR3 reads CASSPAGSSYEQYF. As DNA, the CDR3 is TGTGCCAGCAGCCCCGCAGGGAGCTCCTACGAGCAGTACTTC.

This clone has a single count. This chain joins TRBV28 and TRBJ1-5; 7 nucleotides agree with TRBD1. Germline loops: CDR1 MDHEN, CDR2 SYDVKM. Unmatched junction bases numbered 3, after V lost 8 bases and J lost 2 bases. The CDR3 runs to 13 residues. CDR3 protein: CASYRGGNQPQHF. CDR3 in DNA: TGTGCCAGCTACAGGGGCGGCAATCAGCCCCAGCATTTT.

The V and J genes are TRBV28 and TRBJ1-2; 8 bases align to TRBD1. The CDR3 spans 15 residues. The V segment lost 7 bases and the J segment 6 bases; nucleotides outside the gene matches: 13. The germline gives CDR1 MDHEN, CDR2 SYDVKM. In nucleotides, the CDR3 is TGTGCCAGCAAGGGACAGGTAACATGGACGGATGGCTACACCTTC. Amino acids: CASKGQVTWTDGYTF.

This clone has just a few counts. This chain joins TRBV4-2 and TRBJ2-7, with D perhaps matching TRBD2 (5 bases). V was clipped by 2 bases and J by 4 bases, with 12 bases between them. CDR1 is LGHNA, CDR2 YNFKEQ, per germline. CDR3 size: 14 residues. In nucleotides, the CDR3 is TGTGCCAGCAGCCAACAGGACTCGACTTACGAGCAGTACTTC. Its protein product is CASSQQDSTYEQYF.

CDR3 coding DNA: TGTGCCAGCAGTCCCCCCAGGCCCAGTGAAGCTTTCTTT. It codes for CASSPPRPSEAFF. The rearrangement uses TRBV28 and TRBJ1-1; D remains ambiguous. Germline assignment: CDR1 MDHEN and CDR2 SYDVKM. The CDR3 is made up of 13 amino acids. V lost 5 bases to trimming and J lost 7 bases, with 14 bases between them.

This chain's CDR3 is CAWMANGNTIYF. The CDR3 DNA reads TGTGCCTGGATGGCAAATGGAAACACCATATATTTT. V gene TRBV30 combines with J gene TRBJ1-3; no reliable D call. V was shortened by 4 bases and J by 3 bases, with 7 bases between the two germline ends. There are 12 residues in the CDR3. Germline V CDR1 and CDR2: GTSNPN, SVGIG (reference sequence).

The V and J genes are TRBV28 and TRBJ1-2, with a weak D call TRBD1 (6 bases). The CDR3 totals 18 residues. Germline CDR1 reads MDHEN; CDR2 reads SYDVKM. V lost 4 bases, J lost 2 bases, and 23 bases lay in between. The CDR3 protein is CASSSPYLRTDTNYGYTF. The CDR3 bases are TGTGCCAGCAGTTCACCGTACCTTCGGACAGATACAAACTATGGCTACACCTTC.

The V call is TRBV2, the J call TRBJ2-3; the D is unclear. The germline V and J ends were trimmed by 5 bases and 2 bases, with 11 bases remaining between them. The CDR3 is made up of 14 amino acids. Germline V gene sequence: CDR1 SNHLY, CDR2 FYNNEI. The CDR3 protein is CASSQIANTDTQYF. Here the CDR3 DNA reads TGTGCCAGCAGTCAGATTGCGAACACAGATACGCAGTATTTT.

This chain links TRBV9 with TRBJ2-3; 10 bases match TRBD2. Germline CDR1 and CDR2: SGDLS and YYNGEE. V shed 3 bases and J 2 bases; nucleotides not matched to a gene: 3. CDR3 length: 15 amino acids. The CDR3 region has the DNA TGTGCCAGCAGCGGACTAGCGGGTAACACAGATACGCAGTATTTT. As protein: CASSGLAGNTDTQYF.

The chain has TRBV7-6 and TRBJ1-1, with a possible D match to TRBD1 (6 bases). This CDR3 comprises 16 residues. Germline loops: CDR1 SGHVS, CDR2 FNYEAQ. The ends were cut back, 5 bases at V and 0 bases at J, with 16 bases in the middle. CDR3 sequence reads: CASSPPLGALNTEAFF. CDR3 sequence (DNA): TGTGCCAGCAGCCCGCCGCTGGGGGCCCTGAACACTGAAGCTTTCTTT. Complete variable domain (other parts from reference TRBV7-6 and TRBJ1-1): GAGVSQSPRYKVTKRGQDVALRCDPISGHVSLYWYRQALGQGPEFLTYFNYEAQQDKSGLPNDRFSAERPEGSISTLTIQRTEQRDSAMYRCASSPPLGALNTEAFFGQGTRLTVV.

This chain connects TRBV7-2 to TRBJ2-5, with TRBD2 identical over 8 bases. In germline, CDR1 is SGHTA, CDR2 FQGNSA. This CDR3 comprises 14 residues. V trimming: 8 bases; J trimming: 4 bases; junction bases outside the gene matches: 9. CDR3 DNA: TGTGCCAGCGGAGTGAGGCGGGGGGCAGAGACCCAGTACTTC. As protein: CASGVRRGAETQYF. The complete variable domain, with remaining parts taken from reference TRBV7-2 and TRBJ2-5, reads GAGVSQSPSNKVTEKGKDVELRCDPISGHTALYWYRQSLGQGLEFLIYFQGNSAPDKSGLPSDRFSAERTGGSVSTLTIQRTQQEDSAVYLCASGVRRGAETQYFGPGTRLLVL.

The V and J genes are TRBV2 and TRBJ2-7; tentative D call: TRBD1 (5 bases). From germline, CDR1 is SNHLY and CDR2 FYNNEI. CDR3 length equals 12 residues. Between the trimmed V and J ends, which lost 2 bases and 3 bases, there was a span of 5 bases. CDR3 in amino acids: CASSEQGYEQYF. The CDR3 DNA reads TGTGCCAGCAGTGAACAGGGCTACGAGCAGTACTTC.